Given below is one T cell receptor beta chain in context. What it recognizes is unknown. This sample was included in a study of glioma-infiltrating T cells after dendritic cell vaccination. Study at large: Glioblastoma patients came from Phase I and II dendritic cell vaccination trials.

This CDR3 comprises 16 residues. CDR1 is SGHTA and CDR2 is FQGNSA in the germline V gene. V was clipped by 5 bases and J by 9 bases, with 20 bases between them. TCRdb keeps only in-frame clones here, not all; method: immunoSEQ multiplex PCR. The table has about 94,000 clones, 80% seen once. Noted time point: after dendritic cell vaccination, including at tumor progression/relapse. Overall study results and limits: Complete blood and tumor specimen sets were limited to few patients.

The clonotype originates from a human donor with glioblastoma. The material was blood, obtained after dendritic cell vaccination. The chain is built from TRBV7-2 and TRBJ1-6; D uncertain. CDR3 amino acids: CASSLLPSPEGSPLHF. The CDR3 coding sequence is TGTGCCAGCAGCCTCCTCCCCTCTCCGGAGGGTTCACCCCTCCACTTT.